Listed here are 4 T cell receptor beta chains from one sample, sequenced in a study of blood T cell repertoires in COVID-19. Some clones are missing from TCRdb's copy, which holds only in-frame ones; the method was immunoSEQ multiplex PCR. The sample has some 150,000 clones, approximately 80% seen once; the top ten hold 4.5% to 5.5%. Sequenced material: peripheral blood. These receptors came from a human donor in a cohort sampled during active COVID-19.

V and J are TRBV18 and TRBJ1-1; no clear D gene. The CDR3 runs 13 residues. In germline, CDR1 is KGHSH, CDR2 LQKENI. Trimming took 0 bases from V and 4 from J, leaving 6 bases between them. CDR3 sequence reads: CASSPPTVTEAFF. The CDR3 nucleotides read TGTGCCAGCTCACCACCCACGGTCACTGAAGCTTTCTTT.

In this sample, this clone turned up once. This chain connects TRBV7-9 to TRBJ2-1; 12 positions match TRBD1. Trimming removed 5 bases from V and 7 bases from J; junction bases left unmatched: 6. CDR1 SEHNR and CDR2 FQNEAQ come from the germline V gene (reference sequence). This CDR3 spans 15 amino acids. DNA for the CDR3: TGTGCCAGCAGCCTGGGACAGGGGGCTGGGAATGAGCAGTTCTTC. Its translation: CASSLGQGAGNEQFF.

The table lists this clone with a count of one. V and J are TRBV18 and TRBJ2-7, with D possibly being TRBD2 (6 bases). Between the trimmed V and J ends, which lost 3 bases and 3 bases, there was a span of 15 bases. The CDR3 contains 15 residues. Germline V lookup: CDR1 KGHSH, CDR2 LQKENI. The CDR3 region has the DNA TGTGCCAGCTCACCGGGGATTCGGGAGTTCTACGAGCAGTACTTC. As protein: CASSPGIREFYEQYF.

The V call is TRBV30, the J call TRBJ2-2, with 10 nucleotides matching TRBD2. Germline-derived CDR1 and CDR2 are GTSNPN and SVGIG (reference sequence). J lost 3 bases, V lost 2 bases, and 9 bases had no gene match. This CDR3 is built from 17 residues. The CDR3 loop is CAWSLAGDSRDTGELFF. CDR3 nucleotide sequence: TGTGCCTGGAGTCTAGCGGGAGATTCACGGGACACCGGGGAGCTGTTTTTT.